Below, one TCR beta chain is given with its context. As yet, its antigen is unknown. The junction departs from germline at one end; a sequencing error may be responsible. This specimen belongs to a study of T cells in Graves' hyperthyroidism and ophthalmopathy. There were TCR beta CDR3 regions amplified from RNA transcripts. Using the HTBI primer set, a first-round RT-PCR was run on the TCR CDR3. TCRdb independently ran MiXCR on the multiplex PCR reads; one entry per CDR3 protein. The sample lists 600,000 to 750,000 distinct CDR3 sequences, around 15% occurring once. Study-level results: A median about 6 months before onset, the model predicted ophthalmopathy. Classification by a 13 V-J model distinguished ophthalmopathy from stable hyperthyroidism.

Patients with uncontrolled infections, other autoimmune diseases, pregnancy or lactation were excluded. Approximately 9.3 ml of fresh peripheral blood supplied the PBMCs. CDR1 and CDR2 from the germline V gene are LNHDA and SQIVND (reference sequence). CDR3 length equals 15 residues. The source material was blood. This clonotype was obtained from a man aged 50 to 59 with Graves' hyperthyroidism. The chain employs TRBV19 and TRBJ1-3, with D possibly matching TRBD1 (5 bases). The CDR3 nucleotides are TGTGCCACCACTATTCAGGGAAGCTCTGGAAACACCAAATATTTT. This gives the protein CATTIQGSSGNTKYF.